Listed below are T cell receptor beta chains from one sample, sequenced in a study of siplizumab effects on memory and regulatory T cells. Profiled with immunoSEQ multiplex PCR; TCRdb holds only in-frame clones, not every one. Of some 100,000 clones in the sample, 93% are singletons; the top ten hold over 0.15%. Sequencing used non-Treg CD4+ T cells sorted from blood. The source of these receptors is a human donor in good health. Both conserved end residues are part of each CDR3. The D gene is left open where the match is weak. The listing skips clone size in some rows; elsewhere it reads once, few, many or a size class.

J,V,D,size,CDR3,DNA
TRBJ1-3,TRBV19,.,.,CASSIPGAGNTIYF,TGTGCCAGTAGTATTCCAGGGGCTGGAAACACCATATATTTT
TRBJ1-4,TRBV5-1,.,.,CASSVGLNEKLFF,TGCGCCAGCAGCGTGGGACTTAATGAAAAACTGTTTTTT
TRBJ2-7,TRBV5-3,TRBD2,.,CARSSPGGGSIGLYEQYF,TGTGCCAGAAGCTCCCCCGGGGGGGGCTCCATTGGGCTTTACGAGCAGTACTTC
TRBJ2-5,TRBV5-6,.,once,CASSLNSETQYF,TGTGCCAGCAGCTTGAACTCGGAGACCCAGTACTTC
TRBJ1-3,TRBV28,.,.,CASSLPGIPGNTIYF,TGTGCCAGCAGTTTACCGGGTATTCCTGGAAACACCATATATTTT
TRBJ2-3,TRBV19,TRBD2,.,CATRGLAREAQYF,TGTGCCACCCGGGGACTAGCGCGTGAAGCGCAGTATTTT
TRBJ2-7,TRBV11-1,.,.,CASSLAAGQVPYEQYF,TGTGCCAGCAGCTTAGCGGCTGGGCAGGTTCCCTACGAGCAGTACTTC
TRBJ2-7,TRBV27,.,.,CASSPRQKSSYEQYF,TGTGCCAGCAGTCCAAGACAGAAATCCTCCTACGAGCAGTACTTC
TRBJ2-3,TRBV7-2,.,.,CASSQSQGMGTDTQYF,TGTGCCAGCAGCCAGAGCCAGGGGATGGGCACAGATACGCAGTATTTT
TRBJ1-5,TRBV2,TRBD1,.,CASSEGQAQPQHF,TGTGCCAGCAGTGAGGGACAGGCACAGCCCCAGCATTTT
TRBJ1-2,TRBV7-3,.,.,CASSKNTGKDGYTF,TGTGCCAGCAGCAAAAATACAGGGAAGGATGGCTACACCTTC
TRBJ1-1,TRBV18,.,.,CASSPRQSNTEAFF,TGTGCCAGCTCACCACGGCAGTCGAACACTGAAGCTTTCTTT
TRBJ2-5,TRBV28,.,.,CASSLRETQYF,TGTGCCAGCAGTTTACGGGAGACCCAGTACTTC
TRBJ1-3,TRBV15,.,.,CATSRGAGGNTIYF,TGTGCCACCAGCAGGGGGGCTGGTGGAAACACCATATATTTT
TRBJ1-1,TRBV15,.,.,CATSRGGKGGAFF,TGTGCCACCAGCAGAGGAGGAAAGGGAGGAGCTTTCTTT
TRBJ2-5,TRBV18,.,.,CASSPLRGGLQETQYF,TGTGCCAGCTCACCATTGAGGGGGGGACTCCAAGAGACCCAGTACTTC
TRBJ2-7,TRBV5-1,TRBD2,.,CASSPGGSRLSYEQYF,TGCGCCAGCAGCCCGGGGGGGAGTAGGCTCTCCTACGAGCAGTACTTC
TRBJ2-3,TRBV6-6,TRBD1,.,CAVRTGYTDTQYF,TGTGCCGTAAGGACAGGCTACACAGATACGCAGTATTTT
TRBJ2-1,TRBV6-5,TRBD2,.,CASRRLAGVRNEQFF,TGTGCCAGCAGACGACTAGCGGGGGTAAGGAATGAGCAGTTCTTC
TRBJ1-2,TRBV2,.,.,CASSEPDGNYGYTF,TGTGCCAGCAGTGAACCCGACGGTAACTATGGCTACACCTTC
TRBJ2-6,TRBV10-2,TRBD2,.,CASRSSGGGGANVLTF,TGCGCCAGCAGGAGTAGCGGGGGAGGAGGGGCCAACGTCCTGACTTTC
TRBJ1-2,TRBV5-6,.,.,CASSPRLAYDYGYTF,TGTGCCAGCAGCCCGAGGCTCGCTTATGACTATGGCTACACCTTC
TRBJ1-1,TRBV28,TRBD1,.,CASSTTGGANTEAFF,TGTGCCAGCAGTACGACAGGGGGGGCGAACACTGAAGCTTTCTTT
TRBJ1-2,TRBV7-2,TRBD1,.,CASSAQGAPGYTF,TGTGCCAGCAGCGCACAGGGGGCGCCTGGCTACACCTTC
TRBJ1-1,TRBV2,.,.,CASSFDRWTEAFF,TGTGCCAGCAGTTTTGACAGGTGGACTGAAGCTTTCTTT
TRBJ2-7,TRBV5-1,.,.,CASGTAYSSYEQYF,TGCGCCAGCGGCACTGCATATAGCTCCTACGAGCAGTACTTC
TRBJ2-1,TRBV7-3,TRBD2,.,CASSFPTSGGASDSYNEQFF,TGTGCCAGCAGCTTCCCGACTAGCGGGGGGGCCTCTGATTCCTACAATGAGCAGTTCTTC
TRBJ1-1,TRBV2,.,.,CASRDTEAFF,TGTGCGAGCAGGGACACTGAAGCTTTCTTT
TRBJ1-2,TRBV5-1,.,.,CASSLQNNYGYTF,TGCGCCAGCAGCTTGCAGAATAACTATGGCTACACCTTC
TRBJ2-7,TRBV7-6,.,.,CASSLAGGHEQYF,TGTGCCAGCAGCTTAGCGGGGGGCCACGAGCAGTACTTC
TRBJ2-1,TRBV9,TRBD1,.,CASSPRNRGSNNEQFF,TGTGCCAGCAGCCCCAGGAACAGGGGGTCAAACAATGAGCAGTTCTTC
TRBJ2-3,TRBV19,TRBD2,.,CASRLAGGPVDTQYF,TGTGCCAGTAGACTAGCGGGGGGGCCGGTAGATACGCAGTATTTT
TRBJ2-3,TRBV10-3,.,once,CAISTPPDTQYF,TGTGCCATCAGTACCCCCCCCGATACGCAGTATTTT
TRBJ2-7,TRBV5-1,TRBD1,.,CASRPGTDFYEQYF,TGCGCCAGCAGACCTGGGACAGACTTCTACGAGCAGTACTTC
TRBJ1-2,TRBV7-9,.,.,CASSQDPSYERYTF,TGTGCCAGCAGCCAGGATCCCTCGTACGAGCGCTACACCTTC
TRBJ2-3,TRBV28,TRBD2,.,CASSLWATSGGTDTQYF,TGTGCCAGCAGTTTATGGGCGACTAGCGGGGGCACAGATACGCAGTATTTT
TRBJ2-5,TRBV7-2,.,.,CASSLGGGGRQETQYF,TGTGCCAGCAGCTTAGGAGGTGGGGGGAGACAAGAGACCCAGTACTTC
TRBJ1-2,TRBV21-1,.,.,CASSKSEWEGNYGYTF,TGTGCCAGCAGCAAGAGCGAGTGGGAGGGTAACTATGGCTACACCTTC
TRBJ2-7,TRBV7-2,TRBD2,.,CASSLELAGGYEQYF,TGTGCCAGCAGCTTAGAACTAGCGGGGGGTTACGAGCAGTACTTC
TRBJ2-1,TRBV18,.,.,CASSPRQPNEQFF,TGTGCCAGCTCACCACGACAACCCAATGAGCAGTTCTTC
TRBJ1-2,TRBV19,TRBD1,.,CASRKGTGGDYGYTF,TGTGCCAGTAGGAAAGGGACAGGGGGAGACTATGGCTACACCTTC
TRBJ1-2,TRBV2,.,.,CASRDPRQLYGYTF,TGTGCCAGCAGAGACCCTAGACAGCTCTATGGCTACACCTTC
TRBJ2-7,TRBV18,.,.,CASSPFTNYEQYF,TGTGCCAGCTCACCGTTTACCAACTACGAGCAGTACTTC